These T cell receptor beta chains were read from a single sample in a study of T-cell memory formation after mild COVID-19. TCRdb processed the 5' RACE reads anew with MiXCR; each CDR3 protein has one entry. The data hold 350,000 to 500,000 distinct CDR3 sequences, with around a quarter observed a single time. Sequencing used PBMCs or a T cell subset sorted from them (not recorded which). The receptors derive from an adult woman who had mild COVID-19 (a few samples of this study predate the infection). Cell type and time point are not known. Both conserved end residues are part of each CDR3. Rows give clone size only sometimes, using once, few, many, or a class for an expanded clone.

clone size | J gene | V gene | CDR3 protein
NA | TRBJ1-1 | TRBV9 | CASSPQGQNEAFF
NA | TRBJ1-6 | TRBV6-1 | CASSEATGTSSPLHF
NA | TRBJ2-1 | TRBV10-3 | CAPTKQLEESGVNEQFF
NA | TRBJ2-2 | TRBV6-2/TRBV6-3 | CASSRTSRVTGELFF
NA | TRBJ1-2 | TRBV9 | CASSGSGQGLYGYTF
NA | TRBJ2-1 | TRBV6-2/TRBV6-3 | CASRKGSSYNEQFF
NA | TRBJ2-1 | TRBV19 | CASSTTAKNEQFF
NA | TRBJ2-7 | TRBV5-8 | CASSPAGHPTYEQYF
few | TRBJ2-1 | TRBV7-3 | CASSLMGYNEQFF
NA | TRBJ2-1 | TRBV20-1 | CSAPVGGLRIEQFF
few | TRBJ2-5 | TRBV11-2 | CASSPPGNRERETQYF
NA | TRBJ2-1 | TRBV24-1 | CATSGDYYNEQFF
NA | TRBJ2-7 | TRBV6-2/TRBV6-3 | CASSYSFVRDYEQYF
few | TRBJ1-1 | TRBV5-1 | CASSLAWTRQGAVTEAFF
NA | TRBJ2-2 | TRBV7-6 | CASSLEAGGQGTGELFF
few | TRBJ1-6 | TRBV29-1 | CSVGPGFVRNSPLHF
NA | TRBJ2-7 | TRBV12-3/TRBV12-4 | CASRPTVATSYEQYF
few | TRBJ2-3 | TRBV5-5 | CASSSSRAGSRTDTQYF
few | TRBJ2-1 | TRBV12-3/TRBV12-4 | CASSLGGAAYNEQFF
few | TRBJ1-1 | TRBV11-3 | CASSFQMNTEAFF
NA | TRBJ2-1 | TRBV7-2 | CASNRGAYNEQFF
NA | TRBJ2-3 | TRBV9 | CASSVRQGVSTDTQYF
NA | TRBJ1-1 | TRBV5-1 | CASTEGSRGNTEAFF
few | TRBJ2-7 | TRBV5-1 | CASSRTGGVSYEQYF
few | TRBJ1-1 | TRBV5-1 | CASSGTGGPNTEAFF
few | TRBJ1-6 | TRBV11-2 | CASSRTSNSPLHF
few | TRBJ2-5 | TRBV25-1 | CASTAGETQYF
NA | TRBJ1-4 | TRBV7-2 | CASSLGTALNEKLFF
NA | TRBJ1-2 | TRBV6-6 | CASSIDPSSGYTF
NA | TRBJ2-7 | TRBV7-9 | CASSVSGNSYEQYF
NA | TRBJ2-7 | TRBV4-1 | CASSQTGGRDEQYF
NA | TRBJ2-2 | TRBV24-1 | CATSDPRDRDANTGELFF
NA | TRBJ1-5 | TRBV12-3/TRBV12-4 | CASSLGQGISNQPQHF
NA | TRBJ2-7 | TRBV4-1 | CASSLAQRPKSPYEQYF
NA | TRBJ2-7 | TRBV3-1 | CASTYSGGASYEQYF
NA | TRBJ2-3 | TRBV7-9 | CASSLEGWRGDHTQYF
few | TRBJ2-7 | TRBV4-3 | CASSPEVGTSSYEQYF
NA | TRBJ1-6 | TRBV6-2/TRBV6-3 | CASSYTAGMGNSPLHF
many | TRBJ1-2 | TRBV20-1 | CSARDPRRGNGYTF
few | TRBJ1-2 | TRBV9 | CASSAGTGVDYGYTF
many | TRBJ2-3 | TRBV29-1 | CSVIWGQFPVGARTDTQYF
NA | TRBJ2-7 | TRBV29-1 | CSVVLAGSYEQYF
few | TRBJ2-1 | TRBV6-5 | CASSLGLAGGLLHPKQFF
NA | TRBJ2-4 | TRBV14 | CASSQGAGIAKNIQYF
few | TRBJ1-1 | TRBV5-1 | CASSLSWGEMNTEAFF